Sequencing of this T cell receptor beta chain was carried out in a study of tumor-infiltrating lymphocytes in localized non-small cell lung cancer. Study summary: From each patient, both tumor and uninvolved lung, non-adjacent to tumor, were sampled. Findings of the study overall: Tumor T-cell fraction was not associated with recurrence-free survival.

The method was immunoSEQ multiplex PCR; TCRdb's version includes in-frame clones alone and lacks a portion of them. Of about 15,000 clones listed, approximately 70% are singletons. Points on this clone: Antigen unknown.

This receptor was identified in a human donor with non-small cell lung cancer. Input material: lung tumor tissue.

The CDR3 is CASSADRVSYTF. The CDR3 DNA sequence: TGTGCCAGCAGTGCCGACAGGGTGAGCTACACCTTC. This chain links TRBV28 with TRBJ1-2; 7 nucleotides align to TRBD1. Germline CDR1 and CDR2: MDHEN and SYDVKM. This CDR3 region has 12 residues. The trim removed 5 bases at V and 9 bases at J, leaving 6 bases unmatched.